Listed below are T cell receptor beta chains from one sample, sequenced in a study of graft-versus-host responses after intestinal transplantation. The assay was immunoSEQ multiplex PCR, and TCRdb's table has in-frame clones only and misses some. Here the sample spans about 92,000 clones, over 80% being singletons. The antigens of these receptors remain unknown. The specimen comprised unstimulated CD8+ T cells sorted from spleen or lymph node cells, sampled before intestinal transplant. The receptors shown here come from a human donor who received an intestinal transplant. Each CDR3 is given with its conserved first and last residue. D genes are given only for firm matches.

j_gene	v_gene	d_gene	CDR3aa	CDR3nt
TRBJ2-3	TRBV2	NA	CASSAGETGFRGGTDTQYF	TGTGCCAGCAGTGCCGGAGAGACAGGGTTTCGCGGGGGCACAGATACGCAGTATTTT
TRBJ2-7	TRBV4-2	TRBD2	CASSQRTSGSSYEQYF	TGTGCCAGCAGCCAAAGGACTAGCGGGAGCTCCTACGAGCAGTACTTC
TRBJ2-7	TRBV6-1	NA	CASSLQHRTLTEQYF	TGTGCCAGCAGTTTACAACATCGAACCCTTACGGAGCAGTACTTC
TRBJ1-1	TRBV9	TRBD1	CASSPSGQGRPEAFF	TGTGCCAGCAGCCCATCGGGACAGGGGAGGCCTGAAGCTTTCTTT
TRBJ2-7	TRBV13	TRBD2	CASSSTGLAHPYEQYF	TGTGCCAGCAGCTCGACCGGACTAGCGCATCCCTACGAGCAGTACTTC
TRBJ1-5	TRBV6-1	NA	CASSEQELYSNQPQHF	TGTGCCAGCAGTGAACAGGAGTTATATAGCAATCAGCCCCAGCATTTT
TRBJ1-4	TRBV9	TRBD1	CANRGLREKLFF	TGTGCCAACAGGGGCCTAAGGGAAAAACTGTTTTTT
TRBJ1-1	TRBV2	NA	CASSPRGGSPNTEAFF	TGTGCCAGCAGCCCGAGGGGTGGGTCACCGAACACTGAAGCTTTCTTT
TRBJ2-1	TRBV5-6	NA	CASSLVVGDEQFF	TGTGCCAGCAGCTTGGTTGTTGGCGATGAGCAGTTCTTC
TRBJ2-7	TRBV4-1	TRBD1	CASSQDYTGTGSYEQYF	TGCGCCAGCAGCCAAGACTATACCGGGACAGGGTCCTACGAGCAGTACTTC
TRBJ1-1	TRBV6-5	NA	CASDPGGTEAFF	TGTGCCAGCGACCCGGGGGGCACTGAAGCTTTCTTT
TRBJ2-2	TRBV30	NA	CAWAPGWGTGELFF	TGTGCCTGGGCCCCAGGGTGGGGCACCGGGGAGCTGTTTTTT